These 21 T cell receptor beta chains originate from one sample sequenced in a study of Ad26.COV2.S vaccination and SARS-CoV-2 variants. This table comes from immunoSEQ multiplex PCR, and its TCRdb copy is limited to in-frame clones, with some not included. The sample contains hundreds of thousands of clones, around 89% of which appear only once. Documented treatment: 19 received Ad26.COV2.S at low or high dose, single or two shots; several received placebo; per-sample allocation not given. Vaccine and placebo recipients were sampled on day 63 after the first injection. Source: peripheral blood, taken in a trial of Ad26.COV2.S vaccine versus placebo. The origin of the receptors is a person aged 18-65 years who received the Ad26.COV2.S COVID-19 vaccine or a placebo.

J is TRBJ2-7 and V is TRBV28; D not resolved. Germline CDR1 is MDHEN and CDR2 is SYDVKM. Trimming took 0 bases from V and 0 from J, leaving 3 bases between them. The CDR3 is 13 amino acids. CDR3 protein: CASSLWGSYEQYF. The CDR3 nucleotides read TGTGCCAGCAGTTTATGGGGCTCCTACGAGCAGTACTTC.

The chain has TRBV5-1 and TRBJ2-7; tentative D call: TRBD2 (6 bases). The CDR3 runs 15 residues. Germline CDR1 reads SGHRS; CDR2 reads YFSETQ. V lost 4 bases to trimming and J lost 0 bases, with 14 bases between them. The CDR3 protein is CASSGRDSSSYEQYF. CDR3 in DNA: TGCGCCAGCAGCGGCAGGGACTCCAGCTCCTACGAGCAGTACTTC.

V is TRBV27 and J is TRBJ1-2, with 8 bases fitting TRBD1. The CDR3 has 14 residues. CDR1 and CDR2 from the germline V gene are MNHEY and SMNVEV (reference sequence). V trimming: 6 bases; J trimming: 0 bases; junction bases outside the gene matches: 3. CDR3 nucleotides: TGTGCCAGCAGACTACAGGGGGCTAACTATGGCTACACCTTC. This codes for CASRLQGANYGYTF.

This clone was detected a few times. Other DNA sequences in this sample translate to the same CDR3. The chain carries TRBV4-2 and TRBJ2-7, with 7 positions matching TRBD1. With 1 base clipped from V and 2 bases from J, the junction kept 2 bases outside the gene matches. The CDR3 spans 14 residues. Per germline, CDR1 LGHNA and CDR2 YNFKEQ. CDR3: CASSQGQGTYEQYF. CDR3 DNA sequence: TGTGCCAGCAGCCAAGGACAGGGCACCTACGAGCAGTACTTC.

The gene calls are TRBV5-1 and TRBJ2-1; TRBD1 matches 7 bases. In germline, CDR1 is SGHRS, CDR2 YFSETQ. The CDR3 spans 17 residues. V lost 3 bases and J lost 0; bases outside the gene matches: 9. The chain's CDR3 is CASSYQGQPFSYNEQFF. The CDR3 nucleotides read TGCGCCAGCAGCTACCAGGGACAGCCCTTCTCCTACAATGAGCAGTTCTTC.

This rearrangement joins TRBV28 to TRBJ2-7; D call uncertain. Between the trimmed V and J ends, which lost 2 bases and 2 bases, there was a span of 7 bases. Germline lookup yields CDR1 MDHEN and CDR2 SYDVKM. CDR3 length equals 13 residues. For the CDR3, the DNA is TGTGCCAGCAGTTTAGAGGCGACCTACGAGCAGTACTTC. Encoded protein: CASSLEATYEQYF.

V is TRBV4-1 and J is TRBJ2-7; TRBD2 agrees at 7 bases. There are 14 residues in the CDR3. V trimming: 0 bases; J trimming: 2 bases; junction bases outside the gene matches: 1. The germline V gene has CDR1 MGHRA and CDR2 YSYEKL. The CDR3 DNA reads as TGCGCCAGCAGCCAAGATCGGGGGGCCTACGAGCAGTACTTC. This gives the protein CASSQDRGAYEQYF.

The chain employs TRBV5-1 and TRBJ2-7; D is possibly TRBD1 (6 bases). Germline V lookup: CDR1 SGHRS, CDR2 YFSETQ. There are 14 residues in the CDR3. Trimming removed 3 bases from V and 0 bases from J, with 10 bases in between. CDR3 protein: CASSWSRGSYEQYF. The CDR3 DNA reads TGCGCCAGCAGCTGGTCCAGGGGCTCCTACGAGCAGTACTTC.

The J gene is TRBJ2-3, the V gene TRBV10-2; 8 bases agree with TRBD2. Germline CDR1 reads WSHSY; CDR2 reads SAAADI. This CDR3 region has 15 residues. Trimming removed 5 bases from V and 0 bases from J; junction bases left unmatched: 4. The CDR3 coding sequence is TGCGCCAGCAGTAGACTAGCGTTGAGCACAGATACGCAGTATTTT. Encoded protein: CASSRLALSTDTQYF.

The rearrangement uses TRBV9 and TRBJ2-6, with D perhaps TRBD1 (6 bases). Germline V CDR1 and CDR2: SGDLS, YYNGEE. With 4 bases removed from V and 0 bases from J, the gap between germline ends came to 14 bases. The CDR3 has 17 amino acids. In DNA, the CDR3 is TGTGCCAGCAGCCCCTACAGGGTCTCCTCTGGGGCCAACGTCCTGACTTTC. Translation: CASSPYRVSSGANVLTF.

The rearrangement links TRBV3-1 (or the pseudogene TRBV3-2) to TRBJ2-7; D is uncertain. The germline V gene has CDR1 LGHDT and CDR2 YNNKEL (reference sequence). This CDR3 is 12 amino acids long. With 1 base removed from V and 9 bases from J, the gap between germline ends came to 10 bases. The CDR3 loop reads CASSQVTGPQYF. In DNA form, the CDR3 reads TGTGCCAGCAGCCAAGTTACCGGACCGCAGTACTTC.

This CDR3 reads CASSSPFSTDTQYF. CDR3 nucleotides: TGTGCCAGCAGCTCACCCTTTAGCACAGATACGCAGTATTTT. The chain uses TRBV7-2 and TRBJ2-3, with D hard to call. The germline V and J ends were trimmed by 4 bases and 0 bases, with 8 bases remaining between them. Germline values: CDR1 SGHTA, CDR2 FQGNSA. This CDR3 has 14 residues.

Here the CDR3 reads CASSLDRDNTEAFF. CDR3 sequence (DNA): TGTGCCAGCAGTTTGGACAGGGATAACACTGAAGCTTTCTTT. The J gene is TRBJ1-1, the V gene TRBV27; 8 nucleotides agree with TRBD1. J gave up 2 bases and V 3 bases, and 2 bases lay outside the gene matches. This CDR3 comprises 14 residues. The germline V gene has CDR1 MNHEY and CDR2 SMNVEV (reference sequence).

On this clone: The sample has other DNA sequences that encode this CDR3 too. The CDR3 sequence: CASTGEGYGYTF. The CDR3 nucleotides read TGTGCCAGCACCGGGGAGGGCTATGGCTACACCTTC. V is TRBV2 and J is TRBJ1-2; no reliable D call. The CDR3 has 12 amino acids. The V gene's germline CDR1 is SNHLY and CDR2 FYNNEI. Trimming pared 7 bases from V and 4 bases from J, leaving 10 bases between.

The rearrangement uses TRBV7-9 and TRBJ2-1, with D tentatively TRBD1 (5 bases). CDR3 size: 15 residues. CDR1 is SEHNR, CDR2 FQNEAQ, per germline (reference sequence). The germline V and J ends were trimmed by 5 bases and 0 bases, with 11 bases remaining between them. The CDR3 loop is CASSPYRSSYNEQFF. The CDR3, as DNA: TGTGCCAGCAGCCCCTACAGGAGCTCCTACAATGAGCAGTTCTTC.

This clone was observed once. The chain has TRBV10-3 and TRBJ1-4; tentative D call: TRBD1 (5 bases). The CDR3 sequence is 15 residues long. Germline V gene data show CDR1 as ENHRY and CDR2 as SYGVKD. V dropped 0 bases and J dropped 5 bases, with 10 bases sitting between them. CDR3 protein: CAISESGTSNEKLFF. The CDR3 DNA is TGTGCCATCAGTGAGTCAGGGACGTCGAATGAAAAACTGTTTTTT.

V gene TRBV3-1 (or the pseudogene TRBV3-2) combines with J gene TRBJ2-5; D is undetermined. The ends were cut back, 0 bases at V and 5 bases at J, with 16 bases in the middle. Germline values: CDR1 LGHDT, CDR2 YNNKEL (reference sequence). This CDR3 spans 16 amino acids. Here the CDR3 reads CASSQEWGPEEETQYF. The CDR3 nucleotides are TGTGCCAGCAGCCAAGAATGGGGTCCCGAGGAGGAGACCCAGTACTTC.

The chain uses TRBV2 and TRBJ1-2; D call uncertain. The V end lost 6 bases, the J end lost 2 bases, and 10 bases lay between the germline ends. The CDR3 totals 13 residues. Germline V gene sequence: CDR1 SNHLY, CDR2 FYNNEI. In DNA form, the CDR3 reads TGTGCCAGCAGCTCTGCGGTCAACTATGGCTACACCTTC. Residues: CASSSAVNYGYTF. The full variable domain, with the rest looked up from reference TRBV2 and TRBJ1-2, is EPEVTQTPSHQVTQMGQEVILRCVPISNHLYFYWYRQILGQKVEFLVSFYNNEISEKSEIFDDQFSVERPDGSNFTLKIRSTKLEDSAMYFCASSSAVNYGYTFGSGTRLTVV.

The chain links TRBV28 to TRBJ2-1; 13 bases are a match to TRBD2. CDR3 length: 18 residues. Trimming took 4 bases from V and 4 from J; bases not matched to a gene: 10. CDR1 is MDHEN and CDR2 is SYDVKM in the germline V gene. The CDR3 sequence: CASSSSLGLAGTYNEQFF. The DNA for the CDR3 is TGTGCCAGCAGTTCTAGTCTGGGACTAGCGGGGACGTACAATGAGCAGTTCTTC.

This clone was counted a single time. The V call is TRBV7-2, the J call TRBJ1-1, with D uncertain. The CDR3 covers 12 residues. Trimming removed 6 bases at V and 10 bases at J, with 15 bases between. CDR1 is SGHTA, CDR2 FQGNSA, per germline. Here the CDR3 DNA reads TGTGCCAGCAGATTTGGTGGGGTTCTAGCTTTCTTT. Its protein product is CASRFGGVLAFF. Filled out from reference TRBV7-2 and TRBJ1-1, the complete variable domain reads GAGVSQSPSNKVTEKGKDVELRCDPISGHTALYWYRQSLGQGLEFLIYFQGNSAPDKSGLPSDRFSAERTGGSVSTLTIQRTQQEDSAVYLCASRFGGVLAFFGQGTRLTVV.

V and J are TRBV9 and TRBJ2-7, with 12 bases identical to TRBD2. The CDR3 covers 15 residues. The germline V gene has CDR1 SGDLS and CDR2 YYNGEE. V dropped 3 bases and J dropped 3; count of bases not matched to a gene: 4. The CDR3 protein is CASSAGLAGIYEQYF. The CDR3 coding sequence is TGTGCCAGCAGCGCAGGACTAGCGGGGATCTACGAGCAGTACTTC. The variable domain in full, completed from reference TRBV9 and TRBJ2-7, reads DSGVTQTPKHLITATGQRVTLRCSPRSGDLSVYWYQQSLDQGLQFLIQYYNGEERAKGNILERFSAQQFPDLHSELNLSSLELGDSALYFCASSAGLAGIYEQYFGPGTRLTVT.